Shown below are 7 T cell receptor beta chains from a single sample sequenced in a study of CD8 T cells in Susac syndrome. With random hexamers, reverse transcription was performed on about 0.45 to 1 ug of RNA. TCRdb reprocessed the immunoSEQ multiplex PCR reads via MiXCR and lists one record per CDR3 protein. Of around 180,000 distinct CDR3 sequences listed, around 95% are singletons. Sequences were obtained from CD4+ T cells from PBMCs. The receptors originated from a human donor with multiple sclerosis.

V is TRBV28 and J is TRBJ2-1; D possibly corresponds to TRBD2 (6 bases). V lost 2 bases and J 12 bases, leaving 11 bases between the germline ends. Germline CDR1 reads MDHEN; CDR2 reads SYDVKM. The CDR3 is 12 residues long. The CDR3 sequence: CASSLNPGGQFF. The CDR3 DNA reads as TGTGCCAGCAGTTTAAACCCCGGGGGGCAGTTCTTC.

The rearrangement joins TRBV5-1 to TRBJ2-1; TRBD2 aligns across 11 bases. The CDR3 has 14 amino acids. Germline assignment: CDR1 SGHRS and CDR2 YFSETQ. V dropped 1 base and J dropped 8; count of bases not matched to a gene: 2. The CDR3 loop is CASSLTSGGDEQFF. The DNA for the CDR3 is TGCGCCAGCAGCTTGACTAGCGGGGGCGATGAGCAGTTCTTC.

In its sample, this clonotype was seen once. In DNA form, the CDR3 reads TGCAGCGTTGAGGGGGGCTTCGATGAGCAGTTCTTC. It is translated as CSVEGGFDEQFF. This chain joins TRBV29-1 and TRBJ2-1; D is possibly TRBD1 or TRBD2 (6 bases each). The CDR3 runs to 12 residues. V was trimmed by 3 bases and J by 8 bases, leaving 11 bases between them. Looked up from germline, CDR1 is SQVTM and CDR2 is ANQGSEA.

V usage is TRBV14 and J usage is TRBJ1-6, with D possibly TRBD1 on 5 matching bases. The V gene lost 1 base and the J gene lost 14 bases, with 9 bases spanning the gap. From germline, CDR1 is SGHDN and CDR2 FVKESK. The CDR3 has 12 amino acids. The CDR3 spells CASSQVSGALHF. CDR3 sequence (DNA): TGTGCCAGCAGCCAAGTGTCGGGGGCCCTCCACTTT.

The V call is TRBV30, the J call TRBJ2-5; D is uncertain. This CDR3 has 11 amino acids. Trimming stripped 2 bases from V and 2 bases from J, with 3 bases between. Germline V lookup: CDR1 GTSNPN, CDR2 SVGIG (reference sequence). In nucleotides, the CDR3 is TGTGCCTGGAGTCCACAAGAGACCCAGTACTTC. Translated, it gives CAWSPQETQYF.

The V call is TRBV20-1, the J call TRBJ2-5; 7 positions match TRBD2. Germline V CDR1 and CDR2: DFQATT, SNEGSKA (reference sequence). J gave up 1 base and V 6 bases, and 5 bases lay outside the gene matches. The CDR3 runs to 13 residues. The CDR3 DNA follows: TGCAGTGCAAGGGACTACCTCCAAGAGACCCAGTACTTC. Protein sequence: CSARDYLQETQYF.

The J gene is TRBJ2-5, the V gene TRBV20-1, with 8 positions matching TRBD1. The ends lost 2 bases at V and 6 bases at J; junction bases unmatched: 11. Germline loops: CDR1 DFQATT, CDR2 SNEGSKA (reference sequence). The CDR3 spans 15 residues. This CDR3 is CSARSGVQGAKTQYF. CDR3 nucleotides: TGCAGTGCTAGATCGGGAGTGCAGGGGGCAAAGACCCAGTACTTC.